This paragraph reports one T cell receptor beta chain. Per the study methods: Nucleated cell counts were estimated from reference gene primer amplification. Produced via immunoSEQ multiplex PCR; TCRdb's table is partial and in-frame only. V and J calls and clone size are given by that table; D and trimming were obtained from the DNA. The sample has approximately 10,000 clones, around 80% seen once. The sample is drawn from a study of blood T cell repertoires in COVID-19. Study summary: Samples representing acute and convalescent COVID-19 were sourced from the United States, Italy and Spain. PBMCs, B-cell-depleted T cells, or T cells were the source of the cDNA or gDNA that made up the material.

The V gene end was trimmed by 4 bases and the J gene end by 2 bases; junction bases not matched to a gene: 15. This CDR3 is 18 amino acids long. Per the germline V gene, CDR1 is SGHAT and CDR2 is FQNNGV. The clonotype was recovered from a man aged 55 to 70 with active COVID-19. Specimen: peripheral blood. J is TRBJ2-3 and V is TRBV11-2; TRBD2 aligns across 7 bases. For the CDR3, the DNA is TGTGCCAGCAGCTGGGGGGGACCCGAAAGATCCCTCACAGATACGCAGTATTTT. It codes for CASSWGGPERSLTDTQYF.